The rows below give T cell receptor beta chains drawn from one sample of a study of cytomegalovirus exposure and HLA in healthy donors. Assay: immunoSEQ multiplex PCR; the TCRdb copy retains only in-frame clones and omits some. This sample has around 140,000 clones, with about 80% found just once. Sequences were obtained from PBMCs. The receptor source for this set is a man aged 35-49 years in good health and CMV-seronegative. The CDR3 runs from the conserved cysteine through the conserved F or W. Each record gives: clone size, J gene, D gene, V gene, CDR3 protein, CDR3 DNA. A D gene is named only where the DNA matches it firmly. Rows give clone size only sometimes, using once, few, many, or a class for an expanded clone.

- | TRBJ2-5 | TRBD1 | TRBV5-4 | CASSLGRQGEETQYF | TGTGCCAGCAGCTTGGGTAGGCAGGGGGAAGAGACCCAGTACTTC
- | TRBJ1-1 | - | TRBV6-1 | CASSEKRMNTEAFF | TGTGCCAGCAGTGAGAAGCGGATGAACACTGAAGCTTTCTTT
- | TRBJ2-7 | TRBD2 | TRBV2 | CASTISGGLSYEQYF | TGTGCCAGCACCATCAGCGGGGGACTCTCCTACGAGCAGTACTTC
- | TRBJ2-5 | - | TRBV5-1 | CASSLGTQQETQYF | TGCGCCAGCAGCTTGGGGACACAACAAGAGACCCAGTACTTC
- | TRBJ2-3 | - | TRBV5-6 | CASSPLGTPSTDTQYF | TGTGCCAGCAGCCCCTTGGGGACACCGAGCACAGATACGCAGTATTTT
- | TRBJ1-1 | - | TRBV9 | CASSLGGTKGEAFF | TGTGCCAGCAGCTTGGGGGGGACGAAAGGTGAAGCTTTCTTT
- | TRBJ1-2 | - | TRBV10-3 | CAIWTDDNYGYTF | TGTGCCATTTGGACAGACGATAACTATGGCTACACCTTC
- | TRBJ2-3 | - | TRBV11-3 | CASSLDGSGRTDTQYF | TGTGCCAGCAGCTTAGATGGTAGCGGACGCACAGATACGCAGTATTTT
few | TRBJ2-2 | - | TRBV4-3 | CASSQTAEPGGGPGELFF | TGCGCCAGCAGCCAAACAGCGGAGCCGGGCGGGGGCCCCGGGGAGCTGTTTTTT
- | TRBJ2-3 | TRBD2 | TRBV18 | CASSPGLAGGGTDTQYF | TGTGCCAGCTCACCTGGACTAGCGGGGGGAGGCACAGATACGCAGTATTTT
- | TRBJ2-5 | - | TRBV7-6 | CASSHGEGTQYF | TGTGCCAGCAGCCACGGGGAAGGGACCCAGTACTTC
- | TRBJ2-5 | - | TRBV6-5 | CASRGTSPVETQYF | TGTGCCAGCCGGGGTACTAGCCCCGTGGAGACCCAGTACTTC
- | TRBJ1-2 | - | TRBV5-1 | CASSLFPRGGDYGYTF | TGCGCCAGCAGCTTGTTTCCGAGGGGAGGCGACTATGGCTACACCTTC
once | TRBJ1-1 | - | TRBV7-9 | CASSLGGTKAEAFF | TGTGCCAGCAGCTTAGGGGGGACAAAGGCTGAAGCTTTCTTT
- | TRBJ2-7 | - | TRBV7-9 | CASSPAEGWRDEQYF | TGTGCCAGCAGCCCAGCGGAGGGCTGGAGGGACGAGCAGTACTTC
- | TRBJ1-2 | - | TRBV7-2 | CASSLVREALYGYTF | TGTGCCAGCAGCTTAGTCAGGGAGGCTTTATATGGCTACACCTTC
- | TRBJ2-5 | - | TRBV19 | CASTPTGIQETQYF | TGTGCCAGTACCCCGACAGGCATCCAAGAGACCCAGTACTTC
once | TRBJ1-2 | TRBD1 | TRBV6-5 | CASTRDRGSGYTF | TGTGCCAGCACCCGGGACAGGGGAAGCGGCTACACCTTC
- | TRBJ2-1 | TRBD2 | TRBV6-5 | CASSLGTSGEQFF | TGTGCCAGCAGTTTAGGGACTAGCGGGGAGCAGTTCTTC
- | TRBJ2-2 | - | TRBV6-1 | CASSDPAGELFF | TGTGCCAGCAGTGATCCCGCCGGGGAGCTGTTTTTT
- | TRBJ2-7 | - | TRBV9 | CASSAETGLSYEQYF | TGTGCCAGCAGCGCGGAAACAGGGCTCTCCTACGAGCAGTACTTC
- | TRBJ2-2 | - | TRBV5-1 | CASSLTGPTGELFF | TGCGCCAGCAGCTTGACAGGGCCAACCGGGGAGCTGTTTTTT
- | TRBJ1-5 | TRBD1 | TRBV2 | CASSTRTGGEGQPQHF | TGTGCCAGCAGTACTCGGACAGGGGGCGAGGGTCAGCCCCAGCATTTT
- | TRBJ2-1 | - | TRBV6-5 | CASSYSDSRGHEQFF | TGTGCCAGCAGTTACTCAGATAGTAGGGGCCATGAGCAGTTCTTC
once | TRBJ2-5 | TRBD1 | TRBV7-2 | CASSSLTGVGETQYF | TGTGCCAGCAGCTCGCTTACAGGGGTGGGGGAGACCCAGTACTTC
few | TRBJ2-7 | TRBD1 | TRBV29-1 | CSVQTGIYEQYF | TGCAGCGTCCAGACAGGGATCTACGAGCAGTACTTC
- | TRBJ1-1 | TRBD1 | TRBV29-1 | CSVDKGQGASEAFF | TGCAGCGTTGATAAAGGGCAGGGGGCCTCTGAAGCTTTCTTT
- | TRBJ1-2 | TRBD1 | TRBV27 | CASSNLDRVDYGYTF | TGTGCCAGCAGCAACTTAGACAGGGTGGATTATGGCTACACCTTC
few | TRBJ2-3 | TRBD2 | TRBV18 | CASSPPRVAGGPTDTQYF | TGTGCCAGCTCACCACCGAGGGTAGCGGGGGGGCCGACAGATACGCAGTATTTT
- | TRBJ1-1 | TRBD1 | TRBV7-2 | CASSLTGVNTEAFF | TGTGCCAGCAGCTTAACAGGGGTGAACACTGAAGCTTTCTTT
- | TRBJ1-5 | TRBD1 | TRBV7-2 | CASSLTGGNQPQHF | TGTGCCAGCAGCCTGACAGGGGGCAATCAGCCCCAGCATTTT
- | TRBJ2-7 | TRBD1 | TRBV10-2 | CASSEGQGFYEQYF | TGCGCCAGCAGTGAGGGACAGGGGTTCTACGAGCAGTACTTC
- | TRBJ1-2 | TRBD1 | TRBV6-1 | CASRRDRVGGYTF | TGTGCCAGCAGACGCGACAGGGTGGGCGGCTACACCTTC
- | TRBJ2-7 | - | TRBV6-5 | CASSYSRQPSSYEQYF | TGTGCCAGCAGTTACTCGAGGCAGCCTAGCTCCTACGAGCAGTACTTC
- | TRBJ2-5 | TRBD2 | TRBV11-2 | CASSLDWGLAGGIWETQYF | TGTGCCAGCAGCTTAGATTGGGGACTAGCGGGGGGGATTTGGGAGACCCAGTACTTC
once | TRBJ2-2 | TRBD1 | TRBV25-1 | CASSGQVQGGELFF | TGTGCCAGCAGCGGACAGGTACAGGGCGGGGAGCTGTTTTTT
- | TRBJ2-7 | - | TRBV21-1 | CASSKAERGPTYEQYF | TGTGCCAGCAGCAAAGCGGAGCGGGGGCCGACCTACGAGCAGTACTTC
- | TRBJ1-3 | TRBD1 | TRBV30 | CAWSGSTGWSGNTIYF | TGTGCCTGGAGTGGATCGACAGGGTGGTCTGGAAACACCATATATTTT
- | TRBJ2-5 | - | TRBV11-2 | CASSPTPQETQYF | TGTGCCAGCAGCCCTACCCCCCAAGAGACCCAGTACTTC
few | TRBJ1-5 | TRBD1 | TRBV28 | CASSRGQASANQPQHF | TGTGCCAGCAGCCGCGGACAGGCCTCAGCTAATCAGCCCCAGCATTTT
once | TRBJ2-3 | TRBD2 | TRBV5-6 | CASSPRGSGYTDTQYF | TGTGCCAGCAGTCCCCGGGGTAGCGGGTACACAGATACGCAGTATTTT
- | TRBJ2-7 | TRBD2 | TRBV2 | CASSALGSGGSSYEQYF | TGTGCCAGCAGTGCCCTCGGTAGCGGGGGGAGCTCCTACGAGCAGTACTTC
- | TRBJ2-7 | TRBD1 | TRBV5-1 | CASSLWQGAYEQYF | TGCGCCAGCAGCTTATGGCAGGGGGCTTACGAGCAGTACTTC
- | TRBJ1-1 | - | TRBV7-8 | CASSLEGQLNTEAFF | TGTGCCAGCAGCTTAGAGGGACAACTAAACACTGAAGCTTTCTTT
- | TRBJ1-3 | - | TRBV4-3 | CASSQEISVYSGNTIYF | TGCGCCAGCAGTCAAGAGATTAGCGTCTACTCTGGAAACACCATATATTTT
once | TRBJ2-7 | - | TRBV4-2 | CASSQDGVDSYEQYF | TGTGCCAGCAGCCAAGACGGAGTGGACTCCTACGAGCAGTACTTC
- | TRBJ1-4 | TRBD1 | TRBV27 | CASSSPGQGATNEKLFF | TGTGCCAGCAGTTCCCCCGGACAGGGGGCAACTAATGAAAAACTGTTTTTT
- | TRBJ1-5 | - | TRBV11-2 | CASSLDFNSNQPQHF | TGTGCCAGCAGCTTAGATTTCAATAGCAATCAGCCCCAGCATTTT
- | TRBJ2-7 | - | TRBV28 | CASTSGLREQYF | TGTGCCAGCACCTCGGGGTTAAGGGAGCAGTACTTC
- | TRBJ1-3 | TRBD1 | TRBV9 | CASSLTGGWENTIYF | TGTGCCAGCAGCCTGACAGGGGGTTGGGAAAACACCATATATTTT
- | TRBJ2-7 | - | TRBV12-5 | CASGLVLHSRDYEQYF | TGTGCTAGTGGTTTGGTACTTCACTCCCGAGACTACGAGCAGTACTTC
once | TRBJ1-2 | TRBD1 | TRBV30 | CAWSTGQGGYGYTF | TGTGCCTGGAGTACGGGACAGGGTGGATATGGCTACACCTTC
- | TRBJ1-5 | - | TRBV5-6 | CASSFLSAGSQPQHF | TGTGCCAGCAGCTTCTTAAGCGCGGGAAGTCAGCCCCAGCATTTT
- | TRBJ1-1 | TRBD1 | TRBV7-2 | CASSFGQGGATEAFF | TGTGCCAGCAGCTTCGGACAGGGTGGAGCCACTGAAGCTTTCTTT